The 32 T cell receptor beta chains in this list originate from one sample, sequenced in a study of blood T cell repertoires in COVID-19. The repertoire was sequenced with immunoSEQ multiplex PCR; TCRdb's copy has only in-frame clones and lacks some. Found here are 50,000 to 70,000 clones, 87% of them singletons; the top ten hold 6.9%. The sample comprised peripheral blood. The receptors here all came from a man aged 55 to 70 with active or convalescent COVID-19.

This rearrangement joins TRBV5-4 to TRBJ2-7, with a possible D match to TRBD1 (6 bases). V was shortened by 4 bases and J by 2 bases, with 13 bases between the two germline ends. CDR1 and CDR2 from the germline V gene are SGHNT and YYREEE (reference sequence). The CDR3 loop spans 14 amino acids. In DNA, the CDR3 is TGTGCCAGCAGCACGGGACAACCTACCTACGAGCAGTACTTC. Its translation is CASSTGQPTYEQYF.

In its sample, this clone was seen a few times. The chain uses TRBV19 and TRBJ2-7; 14 nucleotides line up with TRBD2. The CDR3 length is 19 residues. Germline assignment: CDR1 LNHDA and CDR2 SQIVND (reference sequence). With V trimmed by 4 bases and J by 1 base, 12 bases remained unmatched. The CDR3 loop reads CASSTRDGTSGGGSYEQYF. The CDR3 nucleotides are TGTGCCAGTAGTACCCGCGACGGGACTAGCGGGGGCGGATCCTACGAGCAGTACTTC.

Of note for this clone: This sample includes further DNA sequences coding for the same CDR3. This chain connects TRBV6-4 to TRBJ2-2; maybe TRBD2 (5 bases). This CDR3 region has 14 residues. Deletions cut 3 bases from V and 4 bases from J, with 9 bases between. CDR1 is MRHNA, CDR2 SNTAGT, per germline. CDR3 loop: CASSEGGSTGELFF. DNA for the CDR3: TGTGCCAGCAGTGAGGGCGGGTCCACCGGGGAGCTGTTTTTT.

This clone appeared once. The chain couples TRBV5-5 to TRBJ1-1, with TRBD1 matching over 8 bases. V lost 0 bases to trimming and J lost 6 bases; unmatched junction nucleotides: 4. The CDR3 totals 14 residues. Germline V gene data show CDR1 as SGHKS and CDR2 as YYEKEE (reference sequence). This CDR3 reads CASSLGQGISEAFF. DNA for the CDR3: TGTGCCAGCAGCTTGGGACAGGGGATTTCTGAAGCTTTCTTT.

This chain connects TRBV3-1 (or the pseudogene TRBV3-2) to TRBJ1-2; D remains unclear. Germline CDR1 is LGHDT and CDR2 is YNNKEL (reference sequence). The V gene lost 4 bases and the J gene lost 1 base, with 13 bases spanning the gap. CDR3 size: 15 residues. The CDR3 reads CASSRHRSNNYGYTF. Written as DNA, the CDR3 is TGTGCCAGCAGCCGCCACAGATCCAATAACTATGGCTACACCTTC.

The chain has TRBV24-1 and TRBJ1-2; 10 bases are a match to TRBD1. The CDR3 extends over 15 amino acids. Per germline, CDR1 KGHDR and CDR2 SFDVKD. V was pared by 3 bases and J by 5 bases, with 5 bases of the junction left unmatched. As DNA, the CDR3 is TGTGCCACCAGTGATCCGGGACAGGGGAGTTATGGCTACACCTTC. As protein: CATSDPGQGSYGYTF.

The genes are TRBV28 and TRBJ1-5; D gene uncertain. With 3 bases removed from V and 6 bases from J, the gap between germline ends came to 12 bases. Germline lookup yields CDR1 MDHEN and CDR2 SYDVKM. This CDR3 contains 14 residues. The CDR3 DNA reads as TGTGCCAGCAGTTTCCCTCGGGGATCTCAGCCCCAGCATTTT. Its translation: CASSFPRGSQPQHF.

This clone occurred once. J is TRBJ2-7 and V is TRBV5-1; a weak D match, TRBD2 (7 bases). The CDR3 runs to 16 residues. V gave up 3 bases and J gave up 4 bases, with 20 bases separating them. Germline V gene lookup returns CDR1 SGHRS and CDR2 YFSETQ. CDR3 region: CASSSRPRGAGYEQYF. CDR3 in DNA: TGCGCCAGCAGCTCCCGACCCCGGGGGGCTGGATACGAGCAGTACTTC.

The V call is TRBV5-1, the J call TRBJ2-3; 9 bases align to TRBD1. V was clipped by 8 bases and J by 5 bases; unmatched bases: 6. Germline CDR1 is SGHRS and CDR2 is YFSETQ. This CDR3 contains 13 residues. CDR3 in amino acids: CASRDREGDTQYF. DNA of the CDR3: TGCGCCAGTCGGGACAGGGAAGGAGATACGCAGTATTTT. The whole variable domain, remainder taken from reference TRBV5-1 and TRBJ2-3, is KAGVTQTPRYLIKTRGQQVTLSCSPISGHRSVSWYQQTPGQGLQFLFEYFSETQRNKGNFPGRFSGRQFSNSRSEMNVSTLELGDSALYLCASRDREGDTQYFGPGTRLTVL.

The rearrangement links TRBV27 to TRBJ2-7, with a tentative D call TRBD2 (7 bases). V was clipped by 7 bases and J by 5 bases, with 15 bases between them. CDR1 MNHEY and CDR2 SMNVEV come from the germline V gene (reference sequence). CDR3 length: 13 residues. The CDR3 region is CASTPGGGHEQYF. For the CDR3, the DNA is TGTGCCAGCACCCCTGGGGGGGGCCACGAGCAGTACTTC.

The chain is built from TRBV19 and TRBJ2-1; TRBD2 aligns across 8 bases. V lost 4 bases, J lost 4 bases, and 3 bases stayed unmatched. Germline CDR1 is LNHDA and CDR2 is SQIVND (reference sequence). The CDR3 is 14 amino acids. The DNA for the CDR3 is TGTGCCAGTAGTAGAGCGGGAGAATACAATGAGCAGTTCTTC. Its translation: CASSRAGEYNEQFF.

This clone has just a few counts. The rearrangement joins TRBV27 to TRBJ2-5; 7 nucleotides agree with TRBD1. This CDR3 comprises 15 residues. Per the germline V gene, CDR1 is MNHEY and CDR2 is SMNVEV (reference sequence). Trimming took 5 bases from V and 3 from J; bases not matched to a gene: 9. As DNA, the CDR3 is TGTGCCAGCAGTCTCCTCCGGGACAGAAAAGAGACCCAGTACTTC. It is translated as CASSLLRDRKETQYF.

The CDR3 DNA follows: TGTGCCAGCAGCACCCGGGACAGGGCCTTGGGTGCTTTCTTT. This sequence encodes CASSTRDRALGAFF. The chain has TRBV7-8 and TRBJ1-1, with TRBD1 matching over 9 bases. The V gene end was trimmed by 5 bases and the J gene end by 11 bases; junction bases not matched to a gene: 12. The CDR3 has 14 amino acids. Germline V gives CDR1 SGHVS, CDR2 FQNEAQ.

V gene TRBV18 combines with J gene TRBJ2-7, with D unclear. Germline-derived CDR1 and CDR2 are KGHSH and LQKENI. V was cut by 0 bases and J by 2 bases, with 5 bases left in between. The CDR3 loop spans 13 amino acids. The CDR3 protein is CASSPPTAYEQYF. DNA for the CDR3: TGTGCCAGCTCACCACCAACAGCCTACGAGCAGTACTTC.

The chain uses TRBV18 and TRBJ1-4, with D possibly matching TRBD1 (6 bases). Trimming took 2 bases from V and 5 from J, leaving 9 bases between them. CDR1 is KGHSH and CDR2 is LQKENI in the germline V gene. The CDR3 has 14 residues. CDR3 coding DNA: TGTGCCAGCTCACCAGGACAGACGAATGAAAAACTGTTTTTT. This sequence encodes CASSPGQTNEKLFF.

V is TRBV27 and J is TRBJ1-2; 7 nucleotides agree with TRBD1. The trim removed 5 bases at V and 2 bases at J, leaving 8 bases unmatched. The CDR3 sequence is 15 residues long. Germline CDR1 is MNHEY and CDR2 is SMNVEV (reference sequence). CDR3 region: CASSAGQLTNYGYTF. CDR3 bases: TGTGCCAGCAGTGCGGGACAGCTTACAAACTATGGCTACACCTTC.

The chain combines TRBV7-6 with TRBJ1-5, with a weak D call TRBD1 (6 bases). V dropped 1 base and J dropped 5 bases, with 12 bases sitting between them. Germline CDR1 is SGHVS and CDR2 is FNYEAQ. This CDR3 spans 15 amino acids. The CDR3 coding sequence is TGTGCCAGCAGCTTAGGCGGGGGCTGGGATCAGCCCCAGCATTTT. This encodes CASSLGGGWDQPQHF.

This clone has a handful of counts. V gene TRBV4-2 combines with J gene TRBJ1-2; maybe TRBD1 (6 bases). From germline, CDR1 is LGHNA and CDR2 YNFKEQ. The germline V and J ends were trimmed by 8 bases and 4 bases, with 26 bases remaining between them. The CDR3 is 17 residues long. The CDR3 loop is CASSTMADSGTSYGYTF. The CDR3 DNA sequence: TGTGCCAGCTCGACGATGGCGGACAGTGGGACTAGCTATGGCTACACCTTC.

This clone was recorded a few times. This sequence joins TRBV19 and TRBJ2-2, with 8 bases fitting TRBD1. This CDR3 comprises 14 residues. Trimming removed 6 bases from V and 4 bases from J; junction bases left unmatched: 4. From germline, CDR1 is LNHDA and CDR2 SQIVND (reference sequence). CDR3 bases: TGTGCCAGTAGCCTGACAGGGGTCACCGGGGAGCTGTTTTTT. Translating gives CASSLTGVTGELFF.

The chain links TRBV5-1 to TRBJ1-4, with a weak D call TRBD1 (6 bases). The CDR3 is 14 residues long. V shed 0 bases and J shed 7 bases, with 10 bases lying between them. The germline V gene encodes CDR1 SGHRS and CDR2 YFSETQ. The CDR3 DNA is TGCGCCAGCAGCTTGGCAGGGGCCGGTGAAAAACTGTTTTTT. Translating gives CASSLAGAGEKLFF.

The V gene is TRBV7-2, the J gene TRBJ2-7; TRBD2 matches 13 bases. CDR3 length: 15 amino acids. V gave up 3 bases and J gave up 7 bases; unmatched junction bases: 6. Germline lookup yields CDR1 SGHTA and CDR2 FQGNSA. The CDR3 region is CASSLGGLAGYEQYF. DNA for the CDR3: TGTGCCAGCAGCTTGGGGGGACTAGCGGGATATGAGCAGTACTTC.

This chain's CDR3 is CASSRDRDREQYF. The CDR3 DNA follows: TGTGCCAGCAGCCGGGACAGGGACCGCGAGCAGTACTTC. The chain has TRBV11-2 and TRBJ2-7; TRBD1 matches at 9 bases. Germline CDR1 reads SGHAT; CDR2 reads FQNNGV. V lost 5 bases and J lost 6; bases outside the gene matches: 5. This CDR3 spans 13 amino acids.

The chain employs TRBV7-9 and TRBJ1-2; 8 positions match TRBD1. With V trimmed by 6 bases and J by 2 bases, 5 bases remained unmatched. CDR1 and CDR2 (germline): SEHNR, FQNEAQ (reference sequence). The CDR3 covers 14 residues. The chain's CDR3 is CASSRDRGNYGYTF. CDR3 coding DNA: TGTGCCAGCAGTAGAGACAGGGGAAACTATGGCTACACCTTC.

The rearrangement uses TRBV19 and TRBJ2-2, with D possibly matching TRBD2 (6 bases). The CDR3 spans 15 residues. The V and J ends lost 7 bases and 6 bases respectively, with 18 bases between them. Germline-derived CDR1 and CDR2 are LNHDA and SQIVND (reference sequence). DNA for the CDR3: TGTGCCAGTACCCTATCCATGACTAGTTCCGGGGAGCTGTTTTTT. Its translation is CASTLSMTSSGELFF. Filled out from reference TRBV19 and TRBJ2-2, the complete variable domain reads DGGITQSPKYLFRKEGQNVTLSCEQNLNHDAMYWYRQDPGQGLRLIYYSQIVNDFQKGDIAEGYSVSREKKESFPLTVTSAQKNPTAFYLCASTLSMTSSGELFFGEGSRLTVL.

The rearrangement uses TRBV5-1 and TRBJ1-4; D unresolved. This CDR3 has 12 amino acids. Per the germline V gene, CDR1 is SGHRS and CDR2 is YFSETQ. The V end was cut by 3 bases, the J end by 8 bases, with 8 bases between. CDR3 sequence: CASSSPGEKLFF. In DNA form, the CDR3 reads TGCGCCAGCAGCTCCCCGGGGGAAAAACTGTTTTTT.

The chain uses TRBV7-8 and TRBJ1-5, with D tentatively TRBD1 (6 bases). The germline gives CDR1 SGHVS, CDR2 FQNEAQ. This CDR3 has 15 residues. V lost 5 bases to trimming and J lost 2 bases, with 13 bases between them. As DNA, the CDR3 is TGTGCCAGCAGCCGGTCAGGGGAGCGCAATCAGCCCCAGCATTTT. It translates to CASSRSGERNQPQHF.

The chain employs TRBV6-6 and TRBJ1-1; weak D call: TRBD1 (6 bases). The CDR3 has 11 amino acids. Trimming stripped 11 bases from V and 5 bases from J, with 12 bases between. CDR1 MNHNY and CDR2 SVGAGI come from the germline V gene (reference sequence). CDR3 in amino acids: CAEGGKTEAFF. CDR3 nucleotides: TGTGCCGAGGGGGGGAAAACTGAAGCTTTCTTT.

The CDR3 DNA follows: TGTGCCATCAGTGCAAGTCAGGGGGCAGGGAACACTGAAGCTTTCTTT. Its translation is CAISASQGAGNTEAFF. The chain uses TRBV10-3 and TRBJ1-1, with 8 bases identical to TRBD1. The CDR3 loop spans 16 amino acids. With 4 bases clipped from V and 1 base from J, the junction kept 8 bases outside the gene matches. CDR1 is ENHRY, CDR2 SYGVKD, per germline.

This rearrangement joins TRBV11-2 to TRBJ1-2, with TRBD1 as a possible D gene (6 bases). Trimming took 2 bases from V and 6 from J, leaving 13 bases between them. The length of the CDR3 is 14 residues. CDR1 and CDR2 from the germline V gene are SGHAT and FQNNGV. CDR3 DNA sequence: TGTGCCAGCAGCTTATGGGGGCGAATGGATGGCTACACCTTC. Amino acids: CASSLWGRMDGYTF.

J is TRBJ1-2 and V is TRBV5-3; D not certain. TRBV5-3 is known as an ORF, though its function is uncertain. The V end was cut by 2 bases, the J end by 4 bases, with 15 bases between. The CDR3 is 15 residues long. The CDR3 DNA sequence: TGTGCCAGAAGCTTCTTCCGGTCCGGTAGCTATGGCTACACCTTC. This codes for CARSFFRSGSYGYTF.

V is TRBV6-5 and J is TRBJ1-1; a weak D match, TRBD1 (6 bases). The CDR3 spans 15 residues. CDR1 MNHEY and CDR2 SVGAGI come from the germline V gene. Between the trimmed V and J ends, which lost 4 bases and 1 base, there was a span of 13 bases. CDR3 in DNA: TGTGCCAGCAGTTCCCCCCGGACAGAGAACACTGAAGCTTTCTTT. Translated: CASSSPRTENTEAFF.

The chain has TRBV7-2 and TRBJ1-1; 10 positions match TRBD1. CDR1 and CDR2 from the germline V gene are SGHTA and FQGNSA. The V segment lost 3 bases and the J segment 5 bases; nucleotides outside the gene matches: 0. The CDR3 loop spans 13 amino acids. The CDR3: CASSLDRGTEAFF. CDR3 DNA sequence: TGTGCCAGCAGCTTGGACAGGGGGACTGAAGCTTTCTTT.